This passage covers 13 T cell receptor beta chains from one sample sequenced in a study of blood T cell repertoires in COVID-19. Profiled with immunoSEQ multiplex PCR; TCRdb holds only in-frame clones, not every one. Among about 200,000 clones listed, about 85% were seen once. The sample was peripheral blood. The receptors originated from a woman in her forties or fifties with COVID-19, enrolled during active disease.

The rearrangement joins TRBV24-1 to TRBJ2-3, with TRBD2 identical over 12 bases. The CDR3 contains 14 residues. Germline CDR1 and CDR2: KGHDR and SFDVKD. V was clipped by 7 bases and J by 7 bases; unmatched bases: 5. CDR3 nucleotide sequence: TGTGCCACCAGGGCTAGCGGGGGGGGTCATACGCAGTATTTT. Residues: CATRASGGGHTQYF.

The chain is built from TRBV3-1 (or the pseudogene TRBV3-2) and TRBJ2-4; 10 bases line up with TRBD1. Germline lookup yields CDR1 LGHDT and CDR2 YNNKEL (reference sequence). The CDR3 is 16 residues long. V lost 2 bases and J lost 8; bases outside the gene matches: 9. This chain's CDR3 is CASSQLSGDRGDIQYF. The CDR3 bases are TGTGCCAGCAGCCAACTCTCGGGGGACAGGGGTGACATTCAGTACTTC.

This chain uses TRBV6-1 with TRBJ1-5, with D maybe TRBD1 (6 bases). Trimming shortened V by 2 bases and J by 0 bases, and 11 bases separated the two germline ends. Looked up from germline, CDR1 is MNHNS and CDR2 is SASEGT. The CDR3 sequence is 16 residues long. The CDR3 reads CASSEQTGFSNQPQHF. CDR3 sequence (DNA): TGTGCCAGCAGTGAACAGACAGGTTTTAGCAATCAGCCCCAGCATTTT.

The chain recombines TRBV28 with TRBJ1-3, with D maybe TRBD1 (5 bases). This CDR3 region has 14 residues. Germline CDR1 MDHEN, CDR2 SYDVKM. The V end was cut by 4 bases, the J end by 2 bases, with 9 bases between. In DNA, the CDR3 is TGTGCCAGCAGTTCATCAGGGACTGGAAACACCATATATTTT. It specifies CASSSSGTGNTIYF.

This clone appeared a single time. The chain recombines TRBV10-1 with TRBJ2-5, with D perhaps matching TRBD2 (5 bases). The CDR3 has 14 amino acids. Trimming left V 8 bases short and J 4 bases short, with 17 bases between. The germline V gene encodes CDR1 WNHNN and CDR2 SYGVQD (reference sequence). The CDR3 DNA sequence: TGCGCCAGCTCCGAGACCGGGGTGTCAGAGACCCAGTACTTC. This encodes CASSETGVSETQYF.

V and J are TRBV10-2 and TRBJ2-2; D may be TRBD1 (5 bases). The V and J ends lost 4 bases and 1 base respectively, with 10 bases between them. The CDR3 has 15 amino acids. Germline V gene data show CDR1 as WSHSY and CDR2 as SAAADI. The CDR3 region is CASSAGHVNTGELFF. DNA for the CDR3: TGCGCCAGCAGTGCTGGACATGTGAACACCGGGGAGCTGTTTTTT.

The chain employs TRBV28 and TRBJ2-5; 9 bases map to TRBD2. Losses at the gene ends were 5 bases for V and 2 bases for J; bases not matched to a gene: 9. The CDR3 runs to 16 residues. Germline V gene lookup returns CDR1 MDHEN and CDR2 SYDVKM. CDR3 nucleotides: TGTGCCAGCAGTGTCAGAGCGGGGGGATTTCAAGAGACCCAGTACTTC. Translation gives CASSVRAGGFQETQYF.

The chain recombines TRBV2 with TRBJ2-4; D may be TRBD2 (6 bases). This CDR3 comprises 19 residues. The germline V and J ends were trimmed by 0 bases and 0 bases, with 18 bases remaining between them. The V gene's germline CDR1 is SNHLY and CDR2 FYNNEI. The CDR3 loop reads CASSEARGEVPLAKNIQYF. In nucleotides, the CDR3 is TGTGCCAGCAGTGAAGCGCGGGGTGAAGTTCCCCTAGCCAAAAACATTCAGTACTTC.

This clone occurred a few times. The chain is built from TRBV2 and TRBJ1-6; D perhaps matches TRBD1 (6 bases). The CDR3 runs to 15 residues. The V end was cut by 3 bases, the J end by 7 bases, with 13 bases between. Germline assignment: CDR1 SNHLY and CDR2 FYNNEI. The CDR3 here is CASSDGARGNSPLHF. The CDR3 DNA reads TGTGCCAGCAGTGATGGAGCCAGGGGCAATTCACCCCTCCACTTT.

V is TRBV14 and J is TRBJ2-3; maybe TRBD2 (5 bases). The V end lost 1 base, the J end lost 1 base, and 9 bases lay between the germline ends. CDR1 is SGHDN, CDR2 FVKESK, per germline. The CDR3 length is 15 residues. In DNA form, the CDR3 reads TGTGCCAGCAGCCAAGCGGGGTTCGGCACAGATACGCAGTATTTT. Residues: CASSQAGFGTDTQYF.

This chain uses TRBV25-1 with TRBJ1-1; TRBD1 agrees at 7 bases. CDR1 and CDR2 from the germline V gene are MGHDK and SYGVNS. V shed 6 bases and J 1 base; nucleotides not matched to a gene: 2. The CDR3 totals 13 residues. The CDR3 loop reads CASRTGRNTEAFF. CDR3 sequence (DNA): TGTGCCAGCAGGACAGGGAGGAACACTGAAGCTTTCTTT.

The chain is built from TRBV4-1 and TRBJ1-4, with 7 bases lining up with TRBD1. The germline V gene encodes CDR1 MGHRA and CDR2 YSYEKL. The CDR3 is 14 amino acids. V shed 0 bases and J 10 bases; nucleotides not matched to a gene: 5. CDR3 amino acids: CASSQEGGRGKLFF. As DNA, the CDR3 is TGCGCCAGCAGCCAAGAAGGGGGCCGAGGAAAACTGTTTTTT.

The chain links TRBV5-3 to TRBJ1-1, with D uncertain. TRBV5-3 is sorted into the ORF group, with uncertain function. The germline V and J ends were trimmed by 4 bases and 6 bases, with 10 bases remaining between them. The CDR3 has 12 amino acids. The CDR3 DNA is TGTGCCAGAAGCCGGGGTAGGGCTGAAGCTTTCTTT. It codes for CARSRGRAEAFF.